The 10 T cell receptor beta chains below were found in one sample sequenced in a study of T cells in Graves' hyperthyroidism and ophthalmopathy (dated by TCRdb to between 2017 and 2020). Library preparation employed multiplex PCR. The listed sequencing device is Illumina HiSeq 2000. TCR beta CDR3 regions were amplified from RNA transcripts. The first round of RT-PCR for the TCR CDR3 was performed with the HTBI primer set and the Qiagen OneStep RT-PCR kit. TCRdb cleaned the public reads at Q25 with fastp, built clones with MiXCR and kept in-frame beta chains. Every entry covers one CDR3 protein and lists the most common genes and DNA from its rows. The sample data list fewer than 600,000 distinct CDR3 sequences, and about 15% of these were observed just once. Of the sample, roughly 13% is held by the ten largest clones. Sequenced: blood. The receptors were gathered from a woman aged 40 to 49 with Graves' hyperthyroidism.

This clonotype occurred a few times. The rearrangement joins TRBV6-1 to TRBJ2-7; TRBD2 matches 13 bases. Germline assignment: CDR1 MNHNS and CDR2 SASEGT. The CDR3 is made up of 13 amino acids. V gave up 8 bases and J gave up 4 bases; unmatched junction bases: 2. The CDR3 here is CASGTSGKYEQYF. CDR3 nucleotide sequence: TGTGCCAGCGGGACTAGCGGGAAATACGAGCAGTACTTC.

In its sample, this clonotype was seen many times. J is TRBJ2-7 and V is TRBV6-1; the D gene is possibly TRBD1 (6 bases). CDR1 is MNHNS, CDR2 SASEGT, per germline. The CDR3 consists of 14 residues. Trimming pared 7 bases from V and 5 bases from J, leaving 18 bases between. CDR3 amino acids: CASTTMGPGDEQYF. CDR3 coding DNA: TGTGCCAGCACCACCATGGGCCCAGGGGACGAGCAGTACTTC.

This clonotype was seen ten or more times. The chain links TRBV28 to TRBJ1-5; D is unclear. V lost 5 bases, J lost 1 base, and 15 bases lay in between. CDR1 is MDHEN and CDR2 is SYDVKM in the germline V gene. This CDR3 spans 16 amino acids. Written as DNA, the CDR3 is TGTGCCAGCAGTCCCCGCCGGACCAACAGCAATCAGCCCCAGCATTTT. Translated: CASSPRRTNSNQPQHF.

The table lists this clonotype with many counts. The chain is built from TRBV28 and TRBJ2-5; tentative D call: TRBD2 (6 bases). V was shortened by 4 bases and J by 4 bases, with 16 bases between the two germline ends. The length of the CDR3 is 15 residues. CDR1 MDHEN and CDR2 SYDVKM come from the germline V gene. In DNA form, the CDR3 reads TGTGCCAGCAGTTCCCCGGGCGGGCGGGGAGAGACCCAGTACTTC. As protein: CASSSPGGRGETQYF.

The table lists this clonotype with many counts. The V gene is TRBV2, the J gene TRBJ2-2; 13 bases align to TRBD2. Germline V gene data show CDR1 as SNHLY and CDR2 as FYNNEI. J lost 7 bases, V lost 8 bases, and 7 bases had no gene match. This CDR3 has 15 residues. The CDR3 is CASSGTSGNIGELFF. CDR3 sequence (DNA): TGTGCCAGCTCCGGGACTAGCGGGAATATCGGGGAGCTGTTTTTT.

This clonotype was recorded at least ten times. The V call is TRBV28, the J call TRBJ2-5; 9 positions agree with TRBD2. Germline V gives CDR1 MDHEN, CDR2 SYDVKM. V lost 8 bases and J lost 5; bases outside the gene matches: 12. The CDR3 totals 15 residues. CDR3 DNA: TGTGCCAGCGGTAAAGGGCGGGAGGGCCGTGAGACCCAGTACTTC. It codes for CASGKGREGRETQYF.

In its sample, this clonotype was seen a few times. At one end, the junction sequence differs from germline, possibly due to a read error. The chain couples TRBV4-2 to TRBJ1-3, with a weak D call TRBD1 (5 bases). The CDR3 consists of 16 residues. Germline assignment: CDR1 LGHNA and CDR2 YNFKEQ. The CDR3 here is CASSPQMDTGGDTIYF. CDR3 in DNA: TGTGCCAGCAGCCCCCAAATGGATACAGGTGGAGACACCATATATTTT.

There are many counts of this clonotype. The CDR3 DNA reads as TGTGCCAGCAGCTTAGGGGGTCAGACTAATGAGCAGTTCTTC. Its translation is CASSLGGQTNEQFF. The chain links TRBV7-9 to TRBJ2-1; D unclear. This CDR3 is built from 14 residues. V lost 1 base to trimming and J lost 7 bases, with 11 bases between them. The germline V gene encodes CDR1 SEHNR and CDR2 FQNEAQ (reference sequence).

The chain employs TRBV28 and TRBJ2-3, with 7 positions matching TRBD1. J lost 1 base, V lost 4 bases, and 8 bases had no gene match. Germline CDR1 and CDR2: MDHEN and SYDVKM. The length of the CDR3 is 16 residues. The CDR3 is CASSSLRQGRTDTQYF. The CDR3 coding sequence is TGTGCCAGCAGTTCTCTGAGACAGGGCCGCACAGATACGCAGTATTTT.

This clonotype was seen repeatedly, ten times or more. The chain couples TRBV6-1 to TRBJ2-1; TRBD2 matches at 13 bases. CDR3 length: 15 amino acids. Germline CDR1 is MNHNS and CDR2 is SASEGT. Trimming at V came to 5 bases and at J to 6 bases, leaving 4 bases not matched to a gene. In DNA form, the CDR3 reads TGTGCCAGCAGTCGGACTAGCGGGAGACCCAATGAGCAGTTCTTC. Translation: CASSRTSGRPNEQFF.